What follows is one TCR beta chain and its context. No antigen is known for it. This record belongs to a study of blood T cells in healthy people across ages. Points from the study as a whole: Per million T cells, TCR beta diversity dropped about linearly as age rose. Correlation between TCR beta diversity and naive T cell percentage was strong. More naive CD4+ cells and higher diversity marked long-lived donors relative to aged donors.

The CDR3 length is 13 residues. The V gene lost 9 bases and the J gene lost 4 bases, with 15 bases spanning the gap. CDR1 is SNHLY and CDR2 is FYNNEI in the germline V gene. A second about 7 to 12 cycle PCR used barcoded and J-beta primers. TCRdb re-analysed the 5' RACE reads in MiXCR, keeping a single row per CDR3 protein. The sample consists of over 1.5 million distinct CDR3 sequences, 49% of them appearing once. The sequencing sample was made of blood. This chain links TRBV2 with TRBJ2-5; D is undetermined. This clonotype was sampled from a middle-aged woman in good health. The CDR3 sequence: CASTEMPLETQYF. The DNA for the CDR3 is TGTGCCAGTACAGAGATGCCGCTAGAGACCCAGTACTTC.